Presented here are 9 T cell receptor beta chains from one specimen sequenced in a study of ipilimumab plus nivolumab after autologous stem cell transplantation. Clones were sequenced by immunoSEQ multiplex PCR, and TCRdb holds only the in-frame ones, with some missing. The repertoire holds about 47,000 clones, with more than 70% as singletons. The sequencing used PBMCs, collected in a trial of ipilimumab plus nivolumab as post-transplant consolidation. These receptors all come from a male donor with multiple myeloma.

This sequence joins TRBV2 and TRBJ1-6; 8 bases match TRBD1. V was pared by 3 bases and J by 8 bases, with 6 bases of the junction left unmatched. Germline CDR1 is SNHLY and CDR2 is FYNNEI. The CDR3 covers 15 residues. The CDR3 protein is CASSENGQGHSPLHF. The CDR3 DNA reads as TGTGCCAGCAGTGAGAACGGACAGGGCCATTCACCCCTCCACTTT.

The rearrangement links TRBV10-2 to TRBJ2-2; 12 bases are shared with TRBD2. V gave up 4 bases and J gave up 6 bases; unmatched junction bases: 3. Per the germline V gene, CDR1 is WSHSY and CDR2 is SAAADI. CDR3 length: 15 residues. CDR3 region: CASSGLAGVPGELFF. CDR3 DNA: TGCGCCAGCAGTGGACTAGCGGGGGTTCCCGGGGAGCTGTTTTTT.

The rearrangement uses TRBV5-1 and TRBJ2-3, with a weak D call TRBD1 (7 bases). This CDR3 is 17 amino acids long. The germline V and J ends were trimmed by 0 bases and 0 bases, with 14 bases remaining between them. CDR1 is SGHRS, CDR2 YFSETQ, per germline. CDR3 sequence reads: CASSLDGQGGSTDTQYF. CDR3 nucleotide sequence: TGCGCCAGCAGCTTGGACGGGCAGGGGGGTAGCACAGATACGCAGTATTTT.

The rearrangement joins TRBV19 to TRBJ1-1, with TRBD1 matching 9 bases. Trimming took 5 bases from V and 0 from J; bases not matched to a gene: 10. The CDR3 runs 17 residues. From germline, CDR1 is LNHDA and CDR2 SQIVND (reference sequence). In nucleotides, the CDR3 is TGTGCCAGTAGTTTCCACAGGGGGCCCTTGATGAACACTGAAGCTTTCTTT. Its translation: CASSFHRGPLMNTEAFF. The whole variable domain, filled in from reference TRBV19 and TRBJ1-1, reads DGGITQSPKYLFRKEGQNVTLSCEQNLNHDAMYWYRQDPGQGLRLIYYSQIVNDFQKGDIAEGYSVSREKKESFPLTVTSAQKNPTAFYLCASSFHRGPLMNTEAFFGQGTRLTVV.

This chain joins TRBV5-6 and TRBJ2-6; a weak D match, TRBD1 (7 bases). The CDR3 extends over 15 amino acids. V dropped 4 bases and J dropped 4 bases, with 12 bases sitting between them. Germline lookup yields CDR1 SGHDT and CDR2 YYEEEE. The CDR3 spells CASSKGAGGANVLTF. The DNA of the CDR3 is TGTGCCAGCAGCAAGGGGGCGGGAGGGGCCAACGTCCTGACTTTC. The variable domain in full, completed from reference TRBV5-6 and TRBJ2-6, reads DAGVTQSPTHLIKTRGQQVTLRCSPKSGHDTVSWYQQALGQGPQFIFQYYEEEERQRGNFPDRFSGHQFPNYSSELNVNALLLGDSALYLCASSKGAGGANVLTFGAGSRLTVL.

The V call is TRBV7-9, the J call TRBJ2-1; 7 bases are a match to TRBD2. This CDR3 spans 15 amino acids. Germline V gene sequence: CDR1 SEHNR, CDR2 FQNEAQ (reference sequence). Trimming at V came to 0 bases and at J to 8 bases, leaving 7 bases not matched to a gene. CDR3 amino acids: CASSLASGLFDEQFF. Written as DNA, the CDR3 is TGTGCCAGCAGCTTAGCTAGCGGGCTTTTCGATGAGCAGTTCTTC.

The CDR3 sequence: CASRMDYHTDTQYF. The CDR3 region has the DNA TGCGCCAGCAGAATGGACTACCACACAGATACGCAGTATTTT. This rearrangement joins TRBV5-1 to TRBJ2-3; D might be TRBD2 (6 bases). Germline V gene sequence: CDR1 SGHRS, CDR2 YFSETQ. V was clipped by 5 bases and J by 2 bases, with 12 bases between them. The CDR3 length is 14 residues.

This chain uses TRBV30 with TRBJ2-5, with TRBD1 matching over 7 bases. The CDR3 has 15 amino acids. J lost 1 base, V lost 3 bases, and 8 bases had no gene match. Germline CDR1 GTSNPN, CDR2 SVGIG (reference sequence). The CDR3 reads CAWSHPGDSQETQYF. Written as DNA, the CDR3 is TGTGCCTGGAGCCACCCCGGGGACAGCCAAGAGACCCAGTACTTC.

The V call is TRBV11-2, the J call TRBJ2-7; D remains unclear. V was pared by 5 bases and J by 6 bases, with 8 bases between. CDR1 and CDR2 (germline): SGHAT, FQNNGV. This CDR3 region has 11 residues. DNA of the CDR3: TGTGCCAGCAGCCAGACACTCGAGCAGTACTTC. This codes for CASSQTLEQYF. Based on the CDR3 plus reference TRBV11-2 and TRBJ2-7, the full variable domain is EAGVAQSPRYKIIEKRQSVAFWCNPISGHATLYWYQQILGQGPKLLIQFQNNGVVDDSQLPKDRFSAERLKGVDSTLKIQPAKLEDSAVYLCASSQTLEQYFGPGTRLTVT.